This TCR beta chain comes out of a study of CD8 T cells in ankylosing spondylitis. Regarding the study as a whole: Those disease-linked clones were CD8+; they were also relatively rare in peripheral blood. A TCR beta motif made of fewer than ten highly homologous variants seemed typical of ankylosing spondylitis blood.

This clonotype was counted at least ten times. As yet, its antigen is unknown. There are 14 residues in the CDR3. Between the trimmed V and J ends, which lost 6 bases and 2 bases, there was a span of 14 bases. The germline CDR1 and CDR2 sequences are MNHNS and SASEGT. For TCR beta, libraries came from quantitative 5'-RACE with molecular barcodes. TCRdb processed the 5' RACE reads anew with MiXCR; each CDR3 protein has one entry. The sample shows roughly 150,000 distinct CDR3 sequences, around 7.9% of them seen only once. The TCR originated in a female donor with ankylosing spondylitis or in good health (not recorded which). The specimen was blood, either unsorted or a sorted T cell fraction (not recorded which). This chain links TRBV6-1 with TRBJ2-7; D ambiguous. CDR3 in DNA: TGTGCCAGCAGGACAATCGACACGACCTACGAGCAGTACTTC. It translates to CASRTIDTTYEQYF.